These T cell receptor beta chains were read from a single sample in a study of T cell responses to AZD1222 COVID-19 vaccine. Data came from immunoSEQ multiplex PCR; TCRdb stores just in-frame clones and leaves some out. The repertoire holds about 68,000 clones, with around 80% as singletons. Source: peripheral blood, taken on day 0 of AZD1222 vaccination. These receptors were taken from an adult in good health. CDR3s include the opening cysteine and the closing phenylalanine or tryptophan. Each record gives: clone size, CDR3 length, V gene, J gene, CDR3 protein. Size is stated for part of the rows, as once, few or many counts, or as a class when the clone is expanded.

NA	13	TRBV6-1	TRBJ2-7	CASSEVGGYEQYF
NA	17	TRBV21-1	TRBJ1-6	CASSKVRPSSYNSPLHF
NA	12	TRBV6-2/TRBV6-3	TRBJ2-1	CASSEDPVEQFF
NA	13	TRBV11-2	TRBJ2-7	CASSLQTAYEQYF
NA	14	TRBV18	TRBJ2-1	CASSQPQPSNEQFF
NA	14	TRBV7-8	TRBJ2-3	CASSSSGGGNTQYF
NA	13	TRBV6-6	TRBJ1-2	CASSTGDNYGYTF
NA	14	TRBV9	TRBJ2-1	CASSGGGVGNEQFF
NA	13	TRBV28	TRBJ1-2	CASTEAFLYGYTF
NA	13	TRBV5-1	TRBJ2-7	CASQVTGTYEQYF
NA	14	TRBV2	TRBJ2-1	CASRSRGLNNEQFF
NA	14	TRBV3-1/TRBV3-2	TRBJ1-1	CASSPREGYTEAFF
NA	15	TRBV29-1	TRBJ1-1	CSVEVPGQGNTEAFF
NA	14	TRBV3-1/TRBV3-2	TRBJ1-4	CASNQGQPNEKLFF
NA	15	TRBV27	TRBJ2-2	CASVGALAGTGELFF
NA	13	TRBV2	TRBJ2-3	CASSLAGGATQYF
NA	14	TRBV9	TRBJ1-3	CASSATAAGNTIYF
few	15	TRBV19	TRBJ1-5	CASTVVGHSNQPQHF
NA	16	TRBV6-1	TRBJ1-5	CASSVPGQGYNQPQHF
NA	10	TRBV6-5	TRBJ2-7	CASGDYEQYF
NA	13	TRBV6-5	TRBJ1-2	CASLDRDNYGYTF
NA	12	TRBV3-1/TRBV3-2	TRBJ2-3	CASSQVPDTQYF
NA	13	TRBV7-8	TRBJ1-1	CASSRGISTEAFF
few	17	TRBV27	TRBJ2-7	CASSKDPGGSLAYEQYF
few	15	TRBV5-1	TRBJ1-6	CASSFGASGGSPLHF
NA	15	TRBV7-8	TRBJ2-2	CASRWLRPNGRELFF
once	15	TRBV5-6	TRBJ2-1	CASSFSGAPYNEQFF
NA	12	TRBV28	TRBJ1-4	CASSLNPSKLFF
NA	15	TRBV9	TRBJ1-1	CASSVGPGGGTEAFF
once	16	TRBV28	TRBJ2-2	CASSLSGGTNTGELFF
NA	13	TRBV5-1	TRBJ1-1	CASSDLGDTEAFF
few	16	TRBV7-8	TRBJ2-2	CASSLARRMGTGELFF
once	14	TRBV27	TRBJ2-7	CASSPIGDPYEQYF
NA	13	TRBV3-1/TRBV3-2	TRBJ1-6	CASSQDLNSPLHF
NA	15	TRBV15	TRBJ2-7	CATSALIRGSYEQYF
NA	15	TRBV6-2/TRBV6-3	TRBJ1-5	CASSYYMGFNQPQHF
few	15	TRBV6-1	TRBJ1-5	CASSEQSEGTDQGHF
NA	15	TRBV7-2	TRBJ2-7	CASSATSGGEYEQYF
NA	20	TRBV5-8	TRBJ2-2	CASSRMTGLAGGANTGELFF
once	13	TRBV5-1	TRBJ1-1	CASAGGMNTEAFF
NA	15	TRBV6-6	TRBJ2-7	CASRYEHRGTVEQYF
NA	18	TRBV11-2	TRBJ2-3	CASSPRGDRRVRGDTQYF
NA	16	TRBV2	TRBJ2-1	CASRLERGSSYNEQFF
few	15	TRBV4-1	TRBJ1-5	CASSPMDSPNQPQHF
few	15	TRBV2	TRBJ2-7	CASSLDRGWDYEQYF
NA	13	TRBV19	TRBJ1-2	CASSIQRELGYTF
NA	14	TRBV25-1	TRBJ2-7	CASSDVVGAYEQYF
NA	13	TRBV6-5	TRBJ1-5	CASSTGGLVPQHF
NA	13	TRBV20-1	TRBJ2-7	CSASRMSSYEQYF
NA	15	TRBV29-1	TRBJ2-7	CSVEDVGTGDYEQYF
NA	15	TRBV5-6	TRBJ1-1	CASSLSGQGKVWAFF
once	17	TRBV19	TRBJ1-2	CASSIHPGQGMRYGYTF
NA	17	TRBV7-2	TRBJ2-7	CASSPRYAGLTTYEQYF
NA	19	TRBV28	TRBJ1-6	CASIGRQGADFSYNSPLHF
NA	15	TRBV3-1/TRBV3-2	TRBJ2-1	CASSQMASGEFEQFF
NA	14	TRBV18	TRBJ2-1	CASSPPSNYNEQFF
NA	14	TRBV5-6	TRBJ1-6	CASSFSGSNSPLHF
once	14	TRBV2	TRBJ1-2	CASTSPGPNYGYTF
NA	13	TRBV5-1	TRBJ2-5	CASRLGSQETQYF